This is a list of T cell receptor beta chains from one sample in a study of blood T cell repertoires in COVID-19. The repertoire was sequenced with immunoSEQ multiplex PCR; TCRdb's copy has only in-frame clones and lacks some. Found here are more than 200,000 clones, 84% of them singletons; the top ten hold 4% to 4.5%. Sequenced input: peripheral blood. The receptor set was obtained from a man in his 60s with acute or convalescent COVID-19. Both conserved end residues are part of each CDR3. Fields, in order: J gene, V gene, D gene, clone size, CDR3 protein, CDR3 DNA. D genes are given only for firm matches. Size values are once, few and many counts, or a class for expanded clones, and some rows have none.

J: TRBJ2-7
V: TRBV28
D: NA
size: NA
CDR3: CASSPRGRGAYEQYF
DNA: TGTGCCAGCAGCCCTCGGGGCAGGGGGGCCTACGAGCAGTACTTC

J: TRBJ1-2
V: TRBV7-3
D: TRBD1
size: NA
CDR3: CASSDRDRGHSNYGYTF
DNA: TGTGCCAGCAGCGACCGGGACAGGGGCCATTCTAACTATGGCTACACCTTC

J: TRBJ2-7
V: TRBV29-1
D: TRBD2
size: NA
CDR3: CSVAIRWASGRTKGSEQYF
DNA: TGCAGCGTCGCTATCCGTTGGGCTAGCGGGAGAACTAAGGGCTCCGAGCAGTACTTC

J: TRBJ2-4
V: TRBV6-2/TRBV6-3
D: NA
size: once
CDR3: CASSSHTTGIAKNIQYF
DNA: TGTGCCAGCAGTTCTCATACGACGGGGATAGCCAAAAACATTCAGTACTTC

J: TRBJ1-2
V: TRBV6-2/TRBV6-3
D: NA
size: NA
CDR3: CASSPSGDYGYTF
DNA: TGTGCCAGCAGTCCCTCGGGTGACTATGGCTACACCTTC

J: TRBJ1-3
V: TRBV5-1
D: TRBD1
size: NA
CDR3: CASQDRTAGAGNTIYF
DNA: TGCGCCAGCCAGGACAGGACGGCCGGCGCTGGAAACACCATATATTTT

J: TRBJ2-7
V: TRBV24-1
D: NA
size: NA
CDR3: CATSDSYKQYF
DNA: TGTGCCACCAGTGATTCTTATAAGCAGTACTTC

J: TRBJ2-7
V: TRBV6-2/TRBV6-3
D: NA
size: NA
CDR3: CASSFGVLYEQYF
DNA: TGTGCCAGCAGCTTCGGAGTCCTCTACGAGCAGTACTTC

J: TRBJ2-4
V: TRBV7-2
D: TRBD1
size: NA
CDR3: CASSWGTGVAFHKNIQYF
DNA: TGTGCCAGCAGCTGGGGGACAGGAGTGGCTTTTCACAAAAACATTCAGTACTTC

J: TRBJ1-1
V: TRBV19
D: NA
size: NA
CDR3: CASSIMAGWNTEAFF
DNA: TGTGCCAGTAGTATAATGGCAGGGTGGAACACTGAAGCTTTCTTT

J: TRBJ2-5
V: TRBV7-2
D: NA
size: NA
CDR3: CASSLVAQETQYF
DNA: TGTGCCAGCAGCTTAGTGGCCCAAGAGACCCAGTACTTC

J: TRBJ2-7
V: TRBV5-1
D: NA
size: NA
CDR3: CASSLAGDAYEQYF
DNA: TGCGCCAGCAGCTTAGCGGGTGACGCCTACGAGCAGTACTTC

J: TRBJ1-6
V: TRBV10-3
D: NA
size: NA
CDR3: CAISEALGVGNSPLHF
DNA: TGTGCCATCAGTGAGGCCCTCGGGGTAGGAAATTCACCCCTCCACTTT

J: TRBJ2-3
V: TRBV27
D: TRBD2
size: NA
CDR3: CARGGLAGGVTDTQYF
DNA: TGTGCACGGGGGGGACTAGCGGGAGGGGTCACAGATACGCAGTATTTT

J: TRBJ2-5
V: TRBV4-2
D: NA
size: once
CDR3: CASSQARRGRALGWKETQYF
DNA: TGTGCCAGCAGCCAAGCCCGTAGGGGGAGGGCCCTGGGGTGGAAGGAGACCCAGTACTTC

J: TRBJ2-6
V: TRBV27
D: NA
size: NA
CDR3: CASSRSKGQSSGANVLTF
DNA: TGTGCCAGCAGTAGAAGTAAGGGACAAAGCTCTGGGGCCAACGTCCTGACTTTC